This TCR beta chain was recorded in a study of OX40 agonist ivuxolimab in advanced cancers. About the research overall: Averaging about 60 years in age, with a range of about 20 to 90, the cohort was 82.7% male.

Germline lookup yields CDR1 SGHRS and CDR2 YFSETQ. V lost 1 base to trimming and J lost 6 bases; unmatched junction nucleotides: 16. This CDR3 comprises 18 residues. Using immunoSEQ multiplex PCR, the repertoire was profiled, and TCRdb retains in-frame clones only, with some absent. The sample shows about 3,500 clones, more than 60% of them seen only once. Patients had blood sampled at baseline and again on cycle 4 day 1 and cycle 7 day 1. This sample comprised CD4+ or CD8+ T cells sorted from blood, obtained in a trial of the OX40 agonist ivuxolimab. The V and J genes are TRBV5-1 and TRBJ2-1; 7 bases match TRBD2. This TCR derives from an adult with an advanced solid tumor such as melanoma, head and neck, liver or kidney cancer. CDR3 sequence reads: CASSLLSFGGVFVNEQFF. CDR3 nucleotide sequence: TGCGCCAGCAGCTTGCTTTCTTTTGGGGGGGTATTTGTCAATGAGCAGTTCTTC.